This T cell receptor beta chain was retrieved from a study of blood T cell repertoires in COVID-19. Looking at the study overall: The study drew acute and convalescent COVID-19 samples from the United States, Italy and Spain.

V was pared by 4 bases and J by 5 bases, with 11 bases of the junction left unmatched. The CDR3 extends over 16 amino acids. Germline V gene lookup returns CDR1 MNHEY and CDR2 SVGAGI. The data were produced by immunoSEQ multiplex PCR, yet TCRdb's version contains in-frame clones alone and is incomplete. The sample holds about 170,000 clones, around nine tenths seen once. This rearrangement joins TRBV6-5 to TRBJ1-1; 9 bases align to TRBD1. The receptor's source is a young man with active or convalescent COVID-19. Source material: peripheral blood. Written as DNA, the CDR3 is TGTGCCAGCAGTTTACTACAGGGGGCGAGTCATACTGAAGCTTTCTTT. It encodes CASSLLQGASHTEAFF.